A single sample gave rise to the 26 T cell receptor beta chains below, sequenced in a study of CD8+CD57+ T cells in acquired aplastic anemia. Patients chosen for sequencing had shown CD8+CD57+ cell expansion by flow cytometry. Researchers used genomic DNA as the template to profile TCR beta VDJ and CDR3. One entry per CDR3 protein results from TCRdb running MiXCR on the reads. The table has hundreds of thousands of distinct CDR3 sequences, about three fifths seen once; the top ten hold approximately 1.3%. Source material: sorted CD4+, CD8+, or CD8+CD57+ T cells (not recorded which) from PBMCs. Receptors originate from a human donor with aplastic anemia.

The genes are TRBV7-9 and TRBJ1-1; D remains unclear. The CDR3 spans 15 residues. Trimming took 5 bases from V and 0 from J, leaving 13 bases between them. The germline gives CDR1 SEHNR, CDR2 FQNEAQ (reference sequence). As DNA, the CDR3 is TGTGCCAGCAGCGTCCCCGGCCCGATGAACACTGAAGCTTTCTTT. Translating gives CASSVPGPMNTEAFF.

The CDR3 loop reads CASSVAGGTQQFF. The CDR3 DNA sequence: TGTGCCAGCAGCGTCGCGGGGGGAACACAGCAGTTCTTC. The V call is TRBV9, the J call TRBJ2-1; 8 bases map to TRBD2. Per the germline V gene, CDR1 is SGDLS and CDR2 is YYNGEE. The CDR3 is 13 residues long. Trimming cost V 2 bases and J 11 bases; bases outside gene matches: 6.

This clonotype was picked up one time. The V gene is TRBV4-3, the J gene TRBJ2-7; D is uncertain. This CDR3 has 12 residues. Trimming removed 4 bases at V and 4 bases at J, with 8 bases between. Germline V lookup: CDR1 LGHNA, CDR2 YSLEER. In DNA form, the CDR3 reads TGCGCCAGCAGCCCCGACTTGTACGAGCAGTACTTC. As protein: CASSPDLYEQYF.

This clonotype was counted at least ten times. The chain combines TRBV6-5 with TRBJ1-5, with D unresolved. Germline V gene lookup returns CDR1 MNHEY and CDR2 SVGAGI. The CDR3 totals 16 residues. The ends were cut back, 0 bases at V and 3 bases at J, with 12 bases in the middle. CDR3 residues: CASSYSGVDPNQPQHF. The CDR3 nucleotides are TGTGCCAGCAGTTACTCAGGCGTGGATCCCAATCAGCCCCAGCATTTT.

On this clonotype: Compared with germline, one end of the junction differs, possibly owing to a read error. This rearrangement joins TRBV20-1 to TRBJ2-1, with 11 bases aligning to TRBD2. This CDR3 has 14 amino acids. From germline, CDR1 is DFQATT and CDR2 SNEGSKA (reference sequence). Here the CDR3 reads CSASGTSGYNEQLF. The CDR3 DNA reads TGCAGTGCTTCCGGGACTAGCGGCTACAATGAGCAGCTCTTC.

As for this clonotype: One end of the junction does not line up with germline, which may come from a read error. This sequence joins TRBV5-1 and TRBJ1-1; D gene ambiguous. The germline V gene has CDR1 SGHRS and CDR2 YFSETQ. The CDR3 extends over 11 amino acids. This CDR3 is CASSFSTEAFF. The DNA of the CDR3 is TGTGCCAGCAGCTTCAGCACTGAAGCTTTCTTT. Variable domain in full (rest from reference TRBV5-1 and TRBJ1-1): KAGVTQTPRYLIKTRGQQVTLSCSPISGHRSVSWYQQTPGQGLQFLFEYFSETQRNKGNFPGRFSGRQFSNSRSEMNVSTLELGDSALYLCASSFSTEAFFGQGTRLTVV.

V is TRBV7-3 and J is TRBJ2-7; TRBD1 aligns across 9 bases. Per the germline V gene, CDR1 is SGHTA and CDR2 is FQGTGA. V shed 5 bases, J shed 4 bases, and the junction held 15 bases outside the gene matches. The CDR3 is 17 amino acids. This CDR3 reads CASSTRTGAGAGYEQYF. DNA of the CDR3: TGTGCCAGCAGCACTCGGACAGGGGCGGGAGCAGGGTACGAGCAGTACTTC.

As DNA, the CDR3 is TGTGCCACCAGTGATTGGACTAGCGGGACCTACGAGCAGTACTTC. As protein: CATSDWTSGTYEQYF. This chain connects TRBV24-1 to TRBJ2-7; 12 nucleotides agree with TRBD2. The germline CDR1 and CDR2 sequences are KGHDR and SFDVKD. The CDR3 length is 15 residues. V trimming: 2 bases; J trimming: 2 bases; junction bases outside the gene matches: 0.

In its sample, this clonotype was seen many times. The chain is built from TRBV29-1 and TRBJ1-1, with D tentatively TRBD1 (5 bases). The V gene's germline CDR1 is SQVTM and CDR2 ANQGSEA. There are 12 residues in the CDR3. Trimming cost V 3 bases and J 4 bases, with 9 bases left between them. The CDR3 reads CSVDGTSTEAFF. DNA for the CDR3: TGCAGCGTTGATGGGACGTCCACTGAAGCTTTCTTT.

This clonotype was found many times. The rearrangement links TRBV2 to TRBJ2-5; weak D call: TRBD2 (7 bases). Trimming took off 0 bases at V and 1 base at J, with 12 bases between the two ends. Germline CDR1 SNHLY, CDR2 FYNNEI. The CDR3 extends over 16 amino acids. CDR3 amino acids: CASSEALGGPQETQYF. DNA for the CDR3: TGTGCCAGCAGTGAAGCGCTGGGGGGGCCCCAAGAGACCCAGTACTTC.

This chain links TRBV7-9 with TRBJ1-1, with a weak D call TRBD1 (5 bases). Trimming removed 2 bases at V and 6 bases at J, with 10 bases between. This CDR3 has 13 residues. Germline V gives CDR1 SEHNR, CDR2 FQNEAQ (reference sequence). The CDR3 is CASSLRQLPEAFF. The CDR3 DNA reads TGTGCCAGCAGCTTAAGACAGTTGCCTGAAGCTTTCTTT.

This chain connects TRBV20-1 to TRBJ1-2; D uncertain. The V end lost 0 bases, the J end lost 5 bases, and 7 bases lay between the germline ends. The length of the CDR3 is 12 residues. Germline loops: CDR1 DFQATT, CDR2 SNEGSKA (reference sequence). In DNA, the CDR3 is TGCAGTGCTAGAGATCCTAGATATGGCTACACCTTC. Its translation: CSARDPRYGYTF.

The gene calls are TRBV10-2 and TRBJ2-7, with 11 bases identical to TRBD1. Germline lookup yields CDR1 WSHSY and CDR2 SAAADI. CDR3 length: 13 amino acids. V lost 6 bases to trimming and J lost 5 bases; unmatched junction nucleotides: 3. Written as DNA, the CDR3 is TGCGCCAGCAGATTGGACAGGGGGCACGAGCAGTACTTC. Translated, it gives CASRLDRGHEQYF.

The V gene is TRBV7-9, the J gene TRBJ2-5; D not certain. The V gene's germline CDR1 is SEHNR and CDR2 FQNEAQ (reference sequence). Deletions cut 1 base from V and 10 bases from J, with 16 bases between. This CDR3 has 14 residues. This chain's CDR3 is CASSLVGVGEVQYF. CDR3 bases: TGTGCCAGCAGCTTAGTTGGGGTAGGCGAGGTCCAGTACTTC.

This clonotype has a count of ten or more. J is TRBJ2-1 and V is TRBV6-5; 15 bases are shared with TRBD2. Germline values: CDR1 MNHEY, CDR2 SVGAGI. The CDR3 consists of 16 residues. J lost 7 bases, V lost 6 bases, and 7 bases had no gene match. For the CDR3, the DNA is TGTGCCAGCAGACCAGGACTAGCGGGAGGGGGGAATGAGCAGTTCTTC. It yields the protein CASRPGLAGGGNEQFF.

The chain is built from TRBV9 and TRBJ2-2, with no clear D. The ends were cut back, 0 bases at V and 4 bases at J, with 13 bases in the middle. The length of the CDR3 is 16 residues. Germline CDR1 SGDLS, CDR2 YYNGEE. The CDR3 reads CASSVEAGPGTGELFF. CDR3 nucleotide sequence: TGTGCCAGCAGCGTAGAAGCCGGACCGGGCACCGGGGAGCTGTTTTTT.

The chain carries TRBV9 and TRBJ2-2, with 7 bases matching TRBD2. In germline, CDR1 is SGDLS, CDR2 YYNGEE. CDR3 size: 17 residues. V lost 5 bases to trimming and J lost 1 base; unmatched junction nucleotides: 11. CDR3: CASSYSLAARNTGELFF. In nucleotides, the CDR3 is TGTGCCAGCAGTTACTCCCTAGCGGCCAGGAACACCGGGGAGCTGTTTTTT.

This clonotype was counted ten times or more. This chain connects TRBV7-2 to TRBJ2-3, with unresolved D. Per germline, CDR1 SGHTA and CDR2 FQGNSA. V gave up 4 bases and J gave up 2 bases, with 1 base separating them. The CDR3 sequence is 11 residues long. The CDR3 DNA follows: TGTGCCAGCAGCTCCACAGATACGCAGTATTTT. Its translation is CASSSTDTQYF.

The rearrangement uses TRBV15 and TRBJ1-2; D not resolved. This CDR3 has 20 residues. V was shortened by 0 bases and J by 6 bases, with 29 bases between the two germline ends. CDR1 is LNHNV and CDR2 is YYDKDF in the germline V gene (reference sequence). The CDR3: CATSRDEMRHTAAGGDGYTF. In DNA, the CDR3 is TGTGCCACCAGCAGAGATGAGATGCGGCACACCGCAGCGGGAGGAGATGGCTACACCTTC.

The rearrangement uses TRBV6-5 and TRBJ1-3, with unresolved D. V dropped 8 bases and J dropped 0 bases, with 14 bases sitting between them. This CDR3 has 15 residues. Germline CDR1 and CDR2: MNHEY and SVGAGI. In DNA form, the CDR3 reads TGTGCCAGCGAAGAAGACGGCAGCTCTGGAAACACCATATATTTT. It encodes CASEEDGSSGNTIYF.

The chain couples TRBV6-1 to TRBJ2-4; perhaps TRBD2 as D (5 bases). The CDR3 spans 16 residues. V lost 6 bases, J lost 3 bases, and 18 bases lay in between. Germline V gives CDR1 MNHNS, CDR2 SASEGT. DNA for the CDR3: TGTGCCAGCAGCCCCGGACTTTGGGTGGTCAAAAACATTCAGTACTTC. This sequence encodes CASSPGLWVVKNIQYF.

This clonotype occurred many times. The chain uses TRBV15 and TRBJ2-2, with D perhaps assigned TRBD1 or TRBD2 (5 bases each). Deletions cut 0 bases from V and 4 bases from J, with 12 bases between. Germline CDR1 LNHNV, CDR2 YYDKDF (reference sequence). The CDR3 totals 16 residues. CDR3 coding DNA: TGTGCCACCAGCAGAGATCGGGGCGCGGGCACCGGGGAGCTGTTTTTT. This encodes CATSRDRGAGTGELFF.

The sample holds many counts of this clonotype. J is TRBJ2-7 and V is TRBV20-1; 8 bases match TRBD1. CDR3 length: 15 amino acids. V was clipped by 2 bases and J by 4 bases; unmatched bases: 10. Germline assignment: CDR1 DFQATT and CDR2 SNEGSKA (reference sequence). The CDR3 DNA is TGCAGTGCTAGAATACGACAGGGGTTCAAGTACGAGCAGTACTTC. Translating gives CSARIRQGFKYEQYF.

This clonotype has just one count. One end of the junction is discordant with germline, which a read error may explain. The genes are TRBV20-1 and TRBJ2-1; tentatively, D is TRBD2 (6 bases). Germline CDR1 and CDR2: DFQATT and SNEGSKA (reference sequence). The CDR3 length is 13 residues. The CDR3 bases are TGCAGTGTGGGCGGGGCCGCGTACAAGGAGCAGTTCTTC. The encoded protein is CSVGGAAYKEQFF.

CDR3 amino acids: CSVRTGGFYEQYF. CDR3 in DNA: TGCAGCGTAAGGACAGGGGGCTTCTACGAGCAGTACTTC. V and J are TRBV29-1 and TRBJ2-7; TRBD1 matches at 11 bases. This CDR3 comprises 13 residues. From germline, CDR1 is SQVTM and CDR2 ANQGSEA. With V trimmed by 6 bases and J by 3 bases, 4 bases remained unmatched.

The chain is built from TRBV7-2 and TRBJ2-7; tentatively, D is TRBD1 (5 bases). Deletions cut 8 bases from V and 0 bases from J, with 14 bases between. Germline V gives CDR1 SGHTA, CDR2 FQGNSA. This CDR3 region has 14 residues. In nucleotides, the CDR3 is TGTGCCAGCTCTGGTCAGGGCTACTCCTACGAGCAGTACTTC. Its translation: CASSGQGYSYEQYF.